This is a list of T cell receptor beta chains from one sample in a study of cytomegalovirus exposure and HLA in healthy donors. Sequencing was performed with immunoSEQ multiplex PCR; in TCRdb, only in-frame clones are kept and a portion is missing. This sample has some 110,000 clones; over 70% occur once, and the top ten carry 11%. The source material was PBMCs. The receptors were gathered from a woman between 50 and 59 years old in good health and CMV-seropositive. Both conserved end residues are part of each CDR3. A D gene is named only where the DNA matches it firmly. Part of the rows lack a size; the others show once, few, many or a class for expanded clones.

>NA|TRBJ2-5|TRBV30|TRBD2
TGTGCCTGGAGCAAACTAGCGGGGATACAAGAGACCCAGTACTTC
CAWSKLAGIQETQYF
>NA|TRBJ1-1|TRBV4-3|TRBD1
TGCGCCAGCAGCCAAGAGACAACAGGGGGCTACACTGAAGCTTTCTTT
CASSQETTGGYTEAFF
>few|TRBJ2-1|TRBV5-1|TRBD1
TGCGCCAGCAGTATCCAGGGGGAGCGTGAGCAGTTCTTC
CASSIQGEREQFF
>NA|TRBJ2-1|TRBV19|TRBD2
TGTGCCAGCAGAACCACTAGCGGGGGGTTCAATGAGCAGTTCTTC
CASRTTSGGFNEQFF
>NA|TRBJ2-1|TRBV30|TRBD1
TGTGCCTGGAGTGTTCTCCAGGGGGATGAGCAGTTCTTC
CAWSVLQGDEQFF
>NA|TRBJ1-3|TRBV7-2|NA
TGTGCCAGCAGCTCACCACAGGGAAACACCATATATTTT
CASSSPQGNTIYF
>few|TRBJ2-7|TRBV30|NA
TGTGCCTGGGAGGAAGGGGAAAGCTCCTACGAGCAGTACTTC
CAWEEGESSYEQYF
>NA|TRBJ2-3|TRBV2|TRBD1
TGTGCCAGCACCGAGGGACAGGGGGCAGGTTCTCCCACAGATACGCAGTATTTT
CASTEGQGAGSPTDTQYF
>NA|TRBJ2-7|TRBV30|NA
TGTGCCTGGGGTCCCGGGGAGCCCTCCTACGAGCAGTACTTC
CAWGPGEPSYEQYF
>once|TRBJ2-5|TRBV7-2|NA
TGTGCCAGCAGCTTAGATCTGTTAGAGACCCAGTACTTC
CASSLDLLETQYF